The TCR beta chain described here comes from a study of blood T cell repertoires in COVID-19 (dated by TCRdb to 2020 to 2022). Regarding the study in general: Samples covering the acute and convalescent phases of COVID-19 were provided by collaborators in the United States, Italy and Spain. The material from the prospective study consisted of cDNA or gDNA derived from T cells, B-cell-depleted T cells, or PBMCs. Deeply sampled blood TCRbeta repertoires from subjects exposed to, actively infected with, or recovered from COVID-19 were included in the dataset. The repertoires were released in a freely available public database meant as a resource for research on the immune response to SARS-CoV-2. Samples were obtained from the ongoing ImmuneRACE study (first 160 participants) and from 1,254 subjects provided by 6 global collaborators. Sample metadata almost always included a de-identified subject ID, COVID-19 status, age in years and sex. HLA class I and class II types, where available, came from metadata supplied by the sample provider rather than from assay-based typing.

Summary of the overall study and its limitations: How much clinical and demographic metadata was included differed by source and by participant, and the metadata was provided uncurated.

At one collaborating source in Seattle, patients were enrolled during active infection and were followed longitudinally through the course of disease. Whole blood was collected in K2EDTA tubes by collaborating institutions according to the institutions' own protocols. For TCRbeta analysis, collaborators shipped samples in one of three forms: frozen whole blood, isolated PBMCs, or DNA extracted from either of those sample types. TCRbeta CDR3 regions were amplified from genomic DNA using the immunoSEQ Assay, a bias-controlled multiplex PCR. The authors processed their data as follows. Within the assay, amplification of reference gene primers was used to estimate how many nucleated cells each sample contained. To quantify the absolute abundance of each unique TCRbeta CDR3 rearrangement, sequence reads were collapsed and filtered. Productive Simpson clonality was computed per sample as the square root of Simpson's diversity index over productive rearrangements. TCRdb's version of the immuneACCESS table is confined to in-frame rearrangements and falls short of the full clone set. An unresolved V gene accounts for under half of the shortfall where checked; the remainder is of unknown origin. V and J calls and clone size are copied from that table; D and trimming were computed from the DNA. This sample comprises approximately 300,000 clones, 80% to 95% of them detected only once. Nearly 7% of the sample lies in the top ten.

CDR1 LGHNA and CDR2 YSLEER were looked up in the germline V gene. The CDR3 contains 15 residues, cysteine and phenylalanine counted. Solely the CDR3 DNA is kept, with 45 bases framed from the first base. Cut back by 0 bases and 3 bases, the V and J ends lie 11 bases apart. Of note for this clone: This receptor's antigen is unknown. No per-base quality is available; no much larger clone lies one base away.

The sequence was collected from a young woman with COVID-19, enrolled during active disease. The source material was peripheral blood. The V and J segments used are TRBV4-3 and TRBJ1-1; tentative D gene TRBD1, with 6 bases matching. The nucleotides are TGCGCCAGCAGCCAAGATACAGGGTTCGACACTGAAGCTTTCTTT. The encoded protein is CASSQDTGFDTEAFF.